A selection of T cell receptor beta chains follows, all from one sample in a study of blood T cell repertoires in COVID-19. TCRdb keeps only in-frame clones here, not all; method: immunoSEQ multiplex PCR. The sample lists more than 90,000 clones; about 74% were seen once. The sequenced sample consisted of peripheral blood. The receptors were sampled from a man aged 70-80 years with acute or convalescent COVID-19. Each CDR3 is given with its conserved first and last residue. Fields, in order: D gene, V gene, clone size, J gene, CDR3 DNA, CDR3 protein. D genes are given only for firm matches. Clone size is stated in some rows and not others, as once, few, many or a class when expanded.

-	TRBV3-1/TRBV3-2	-	TRBJ1-5	TGTGCCAGCAGCCTCGGGACTCCGGGTGGGGCCCAGCATTTT	CASSLGTPGGAQHF
TRBD2	TRBV5-1	-	TRBJ2-7	TGCGCCAGCAGCATTCTTACTAGCGGGGCCTACGAGCAGTACTTC	CASSILTSGAYEQYF
-	TRBV2	-	TRBJ1-5	TGTGCCAGCAGTGGAGAACAGAATCAGCCCCAGCATTTT	CASSGEQNQPQHF
-	TRBV4-1	-	TRBJ2-4	TGCGCCAGCAGCCCCGGCGTGACGCGAGGGCTAGCCAAAAACATTCAGTACTTC	CASSPGVTRGLAKNIQYF
-	TRBV6-2/TRBV6-3	-	TRBJ1-4	TGTGCCAGCAGTTACCCCCGACAGAATGAAAAACTGTTTTTT	CASSYPRQNEKLFF
-	TRBV5-6	few	TRBJ1-1	TGTGCCAGCAGCTCCCCGGAGGGGATCCGGGGCACTGAAGCTTTCTTT	CASSSPEGIRGTEAFF
-	TRBV10-1	-	TRBJ1-6	TGCGCCAGCAGTGACTACCGGACAGCTATGAATTCACCCCTCCACTTT	CASSDYRTAMNSPLHF
-	TRBV7-9	-	TRBJ2-5	TGTGCCAGCAGCCCCTTCACCCGCAGGTTTCGAACCCAGTACTTC	CASSPFTRRFRTQYF
TRBD2	TRBV7-3	-	TRBJ2-7	TGTGCCAGCAGCTTAACAGGACTAGTACACGAGCAGTACTTC	CASSLTGLVHEQYF
-	TRBV19	once	TRBJ2-7	TGTGCCAGTAGTATCCGGGACTCAAGCTCCTACGAGCAGTACTTC	CASSIRDSSSYEQYF
TRBD2	TRBV5-1	-	TRBJ2-5	TGCGCCAGCAGCCTGTCGGGGGGTGGAGAGACCCAGTACTTC	CASSLSGGGETQYF
-	TRBV7-2	-	TRBJ1-1	TGTGCCAGCAGCTTCAGACAGACGAACACTGAAGCTTTCTTT	CASSFRQTNTEAFF
-	TRBV6-5	few	TRBJ1-2	TGTGCCAGCAGTTACTCCCCCAATCACTATGGCTACACCTTC	CASSYSPNHYGYTF
TRBD2	TRBV18	once	TRBJ2-3	TGTGCCAGCTCACGGACTAGCGGGGGGGCTAGCACAGATACGCAGTATTTT	CASSRTSGGASTDTQYF
TRBD2	TRBV7-4	-	TRBJ2-3	TGTGCCAGCAGCTTAGCGCGGCGGGAGGGCCGAGGCACAGATACGCAGTATTTT	CASSLARREGRGTDTQYF
-	TRBV3-1/TRBV3-2	-	TRBJ2-2	TGTGCCAGCAGCCAAGAATTAGGGGTCGACACCGGGGAGCTGTTTTTT	CASSQELGVDTGELFF
TRBD2	TRBV6-4	-	TRBJ2-3	TGTGCCAGCAGTGGGACTAGCGGGAGGGGAGATACGCAGTATTTT	CASSGTSGRGDTQYF
TRBD1	TRBV25-1	-	TRBJ2-5	TGTGCCAGTGACAGGGGCGGAGGAGAGACCCAGTACTTC	CASDRGGGETQYF
-	TRBV12-3/TRBV12-4	-	TRBJ1-1	TGTGCCAGCAGTTTATACAGGGAGAGTTTCTTT	CASSLYRESFF
-	TRBV4-3	-	TRBJ1-6	TGCGCCAGCAGCCAAGAACAGGGAGGGCTCGATTCACCCCTCCACTTT	CASSQEQGGLDSPLHF
-	TRBV3-1/TRBV3-2	-	TRBJ1-5	TGTGCCAGCAGCCAAGACACAGTCACGAATCAGCCCCAGCATTTT	CASSQDTVTNQPQHF
-	TRBV4-2	many	TRBJ1-4	TGTGCCAGCAGCCAAGATGGCAGGGTAGATGAAAAACTGTTTTTT	CASSQDGRVDEKLFF
-	TRBV3-1/TRBV3-2	few	TRBJ2-7	TGTGCCAGCAGCCCCTCATACACCTACGAGCAGTACTTC	CASSPSYTYEQYF
-	TRBV5-3	-	TRBJ1-4	TGTGCCAGAAGCCTCGGGGTAGGGGGTAATGAAAAACTGTTTTTT	CARSLGVGGNEKLFF
-	TRBV4-3	-	TRBJ1-2	TGCGCCAGCAGCCAAGATGCAGGGGATTCTGGCTACACCTTC	CASSQDAGDSGYTF
-	TRBV15	many	TRBJ1-4	TGTGCCACCAGCAGCCATACGAATAGATGGAAACTGTTTTTT	CATSSHTNRWKLFF
-	TRBV18	-	TRBJ1-1	TGTGCCAGCTCACCACCGGACATGATGAGGACTGAAGCTTTCTTT	CASSPPDMMRTEAFF
-	TRBV27	-	TRBJ2-3	TGTGCCAGTCGCAGGGAAGGATGGGGGGTGGCCACAGATACGCAGTATTTT	CASRREGWGVATDTQYF
TRBD1	TRBV2	-	TRBJ2-5	TGTGCCAGCAGTCTGGACAGGGTCGAGTTAGAGACCCAGTACTTC	CASSLDRVELETQYF
TRBD1	TRBV19	-	TRBJ2-6	TGTGCCAGTAGACGGACAGGGGGAACTTCTGGGGCCAACGTCCTGACTTTC	CASRRTGGTSGANVLTF
-	TRBV7-3	once	TRBJ2-2	TGTGCCAGCAGCGTCTCTACAGGGAGCGGGGAGCTGTTTTTT	CASSVSTGSGELFF
TRBD1	TRBV18	-	TRBJ2-7	TGTGCCAGCTCACCTCCGTCCGGGGGACAGGGGTACGAGCAGTACTTC	CASSPPSGGQGYEQYF
TRBD2	TRBV4-1	-	TRBJ2-3	TGCGCCAGCAGCCAAGAAAGGTGGGGGGGAACAGATACGCAGTATTTT	CASSQERWGGTDTQYF
TRBD1	TRBV7-9	few	TRBJ2-7	TGTGCCAGCAGCACTAGGGGCTACAGGGGGGACTACGAGCAGTACTTC	CASSTRGYRGDYEQYF
TRBD2	TRBV7-9	-	TRBJ2-7	TGTGCCAGTTCGACTAGCATCTACGAGCAGTACTTC	CASSTSIYEQYF
TRBD1	TRBV13	-	TRBJ1-2	TGTGCCAGCAGCCCCGAGGGACAGGGAGCTGATGGCTACACCTTC	CASSPEGQGADGYTF
TRBD2	TRBV4-2	-	TRBJ2-3	TGTGCCAGCAGCCCTCTAGGACTAGCGGGGGCCCTCGGCACAGATACGCAGTATTTT	CASSPLGLAGALGTDTQYF
-	TRBV6-2/TRBV6-3	-	TRBJ1-1	TGTGCCAGCAGTTATACACTACAGGTTCAGAACACTGAAGCTTTCTTT	CASSYTLQVQNTEAFF
TRBD2	TRBV4-2	-	TRBJ2-5	TGTGCCAGCAGCCAAAATCTAGCGGGGGGTGAGACCCAGTACTTC	CASSQNLAGGETQYF
-	TRBV24-1	-	TRBJ2-7	TGTGCCACCAGTGATTTATGGGACATCGTTTCGGGCTCCTACGAGCAGTACTTC	CATSDLWDIVSGSYEQYF
-	TRBV27	-	TRBJ1-5	TGTGCCAGCAGTTTGGAGGGAAGGACCAATCAGCCCCAGCATTTT	CASSLEGRTNQPQHF
TRBD1	TRBV2	-	TRBJ1-6	TGTGCCAGCATGACGGACAGGGGATCGCTTAATTCACCCCTCCACTTT	CASMTDRGSLNSPLHF
-	TRBV7-3	-	TRBJ1-1	TGTGCCAGCAGGCAGACCCCGGGGAACACTGAAGCTTTCTTT	CASRQTPGNTEAFF
-	TRBV18	few	TRBJ1-1	TGTGCCAGCTCACCCAGGACAGAAAACACTGAAGCTTTCTTT	CASSPRTENTEAFF
-	TRBV6-2/TRBV6-3	-	TRBJ2-3	TGTGCCAGCAGTTCCCTTAGTTCAGATACGCAGTATTTT	CASSSLSSDTQYF